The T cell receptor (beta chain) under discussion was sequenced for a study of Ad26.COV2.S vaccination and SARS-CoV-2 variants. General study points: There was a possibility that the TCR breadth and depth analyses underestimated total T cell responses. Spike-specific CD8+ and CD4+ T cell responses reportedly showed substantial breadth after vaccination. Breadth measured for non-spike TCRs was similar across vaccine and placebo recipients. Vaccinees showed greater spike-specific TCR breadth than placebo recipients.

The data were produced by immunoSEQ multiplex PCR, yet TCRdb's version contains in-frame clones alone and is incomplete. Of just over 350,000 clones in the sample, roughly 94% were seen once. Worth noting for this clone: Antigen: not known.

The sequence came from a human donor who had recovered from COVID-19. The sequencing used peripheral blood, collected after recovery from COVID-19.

CDR3 sequence reads: CASSGPKTVIQPQHF. In nucleotides, the CDR3 is TGTGCCAGCAGTGGGCCGAAGACAGTTATTCAGCCCCAGCATTTT. V and J are TRBV2 and TRBJ1-5, with D possibly matching TRBD1 (5 bases). Germline loops: CDR1 SNHLY, CDR2 FYNNEI. The CDR3 runs 15 residues. V dropped 4 bases and J dropped 6 bases, with 16 bases sitting between them.